This entry concerns a single T cell receptor beta chain. This table comes from immunoSEQ multiplex PCR, and its TCRdb copy is limited to in-frame clones, with some not included. The top ten hold under 3% of the sample, which has around 400,000 clones, around 87% seen once. The Seattle patients joined while their infection was active and were tracked longitudinally afterward. The CDR3 runs to 13 residues. CDR1 and CDR2 from the germline V gene are MNHEY and SVGEGT. V was clipped by 0 bases and J by 2 bases, with 4 bases between them. This entry comes from a study of blood T cell repertoires in COVID-19. Overall study: In each case, the material was cDNA or gDNA derived from T cells, B-cell-depleted T cells, or PBMCs.

The specimen sequenced was peripheral blood. This clonotype was obtained from a woman in her sixties or seventies with COVID-19, enrolled during active disease. This chain links TRBV6-2 or TRBV6-3 with TRBJ1-2, with D hard to call. CDR3 residues: CASSYSRNYGYTF. CDR3 sequence (DNA): TGTGCCAGCAGTTACTCCAGAAACTATGGCTACACCTTC.